A single T cell receptor beta chain is shown here with its context. Its binding antigen is unknown. Nothing much larger sits one base from this clone, and base qualities are not available. Receptor amplification or capture employed the immunoSEQ multiplex PCR assay. To provide template for TCR sequencing, every sample had RNA extracted and reverse transcribed into cDNA. First-strand cDNA was synthesized using SuperScript III with a 2:1 mix of oligo-dT and random hexamers. A synthetic immune receptor repertoire was used to gauge amplification bias, and whatever bias remained was removed computationally. Regarding the original processing steps: Raw reads were preprocessed to remove errors, and CDR3 was defined by IMGT conventions from the conserved cysteine to phenylalanine. Clonality was computed as 1 minus the Shannon entropy, with the entropy normalized by log2 of the number of productive unique TCRs. Whether each scalp clone was CD4 or CD8 was inferred by checking scalp TCRbeta sequences against the CD4 and CD8 repertoires from sorted blood. TCRdb re-hosts the immuneACCESS table, in-frame sequences only. Its copies lack some clones; in the studies checked, an unresolved V gene accounts for under half of them, and the cause for the rest is not known. The V and J calls and clone size are taken from that table; D and trimming were inferred from the DNA. The sample table lists around 250,000 clones, roughly 69% of them with a count of one. The ten largest clones represent more than 0.95% of the sample.

This specimen belongs to a study of CD8+ T cells in alopecia areata (dated by TCRdb to the late 2010s). About the full investigation: Treated patients were enrolled in an open-label pilot trial of oral tofacitinib, 5 to 10 mg twice daily, for moderate-to-severe alopecia areata. Tofacitinib was given for 6 to 18 months, followed by 6 months of follow-up off drug to assess delayed response and recurrence. To study T cell clonal expansion in alopecia areata, the researchers applied high-throughput TCRbeta sequencing to both the C3H/HeJ mouse model and human patients. On the human side, TCRbeta sequencing was run on scalp tissue and on sorted CD4+ and CD8+ peripheral blood T cells from healthy controls and from alopecia areata patients with either patchy or totalis/universalis disease. Patients on tofacitinib were biopsied at baseline and after 4 and 24 weeks of treatment, and several of the patients also had a later scalp biopsy. Scalp clonality was compared among normal scalp (n=4), patchy alopecia areata scalp (n=8), and alopecia totalis/universalis scalp (n=8). RNA was extracted with the PAXgene miRNA kit for fixed scalp, the miRNeasy kit for PBMCs, and the RNeasy kit for mouse skin. immunoSEQ multiplex PCR using 35 Vbeta forward primers and 13 Jbeta reverse primers was used to amplify TCRbeta CDR3 regions. Results and caveats for the whole study, not just this receptor: Higher clonality and more expanded CD8+ clones were observed in lesional scalp than in normal scalp, particularly in alopecia totalis/universalis, a finding suggestive of antigenic drive. Shared TCR sequences between patients were less evident than in mice, which may be partly attributable to HLA diversity in the patient population. Unlike mouse skin, where gammadelta T cells dominate, normal human skin contains resident alphabeta T cells that get sequenced too, which complicates analysis of the scalp TCR repertoire.

The CDR3 numbers 11 residues from cysteine through phenylalanine. Here the CDR3 DNA is all that survives: 33 bases in frame from base 1. The germline V gene (reference sequence) sets CDR1 to GTSNPN and CDR2 to SVGIG. V and J are truncated by 3 bases and 8 bases respectively, leaving an intervening sequence of 5 bases. In light of the paper, this sample's time point label describes: baseline before oral tofacitinib. Peripheral blood and lesional scalp punch biopsies were obtained from patients with alopecia areata. After PBMCs were isolated by density centrifugation and stained for CD3, CD4 and CD8, a FACSAria was used to sort CD4+ and CD8+ T cells.

The source was CD4+ T cells sorted from blood, collected at week 0. This TCR derives from a human donor with alopecia areata. The chain couples TRBV30 to TRBJ1-6; the D gene identity is not certain. The CDR3 protein is CAWRNDSPLHF. The DNA sequence is as follows: TGTGCCTGGAGGAACGATTCACCCCTCCACTTT.